This is a list of T cell receptor beta chains from one sample in a study of OX40 agonist ivuxolimab in advanced cancers. Sequenced by immunoSEQ multiplex PCR; TCRdb stores in-frame clones only, minus some. The sample consists of around 100,000 clones, 75% to 90% of them appearing once. This specimen consisted of CD4+ or CD8+ T cells sorted from blood, obtained in a trial of the OX40 agonist ivuxolimab. The receptors come from an adult with an advanced solid tumor such as melanoma, head and neck, liver or kidney cancer. Both conserved end residues are part of each CDR3. Fields, in order: CDR3 protein, CDR3 DNA, V gene, D gene, J gene, CDR3 length, clone size. The D gene is left open where the match is weak. Not every row has a clone size; where given, it reads once, few, many or a size class.

CDR3: CASSYLTQGGGQPQHF
DNA: TGTGCCAGCAGTTACCTAACCCAAGGGGGGGGCCAGCCCCAGCATTTT
V: TRBV6-6
D: NA
J: TRBJ1-5
length: 16
size: NA

CDR3: CASRPLRAGTQETQYF
DNA: TGTGCCAGCAGACCTCTTAGGGCCGGGACGCAAGAGACCCAGTACTTC
V: TRBV11-2
D: NA
J: TRBJ2-5
length: 16
size: NA

CDR3: CASSLVRGYQETQYF
DNA: TGTGCCAGCAGCTTAGTTAGAGGGTACCAAGAGACCCAGTACTTC
V: TRBV7-9
D: NA
J: TRBJ2-5
length: 15
size: NA

CDR3: CAWSPGRAEAFF
DNA: TGTGCCTGGAGCCCGGGAAGGGCAGAAGCTTTCTTT
V: TRBV30
D: NA
J: TRBJ1-1
length: 12
size: NA

CDR3: CASSYGQPYEQYF
DNA: TGTGCCAGCAGTTACGGGCAGCCCTACGAGCAGTACTTC
V: TRBV6-5
D: NA
J: TRBJ2-7
length: 13
size: NA

CDR3: CSVSSSGAISYNEQFF
DNA: TGCAGCGTTTCCTCTAGCGGGGCAATTTCCTACAATGAGCAGTTCTTC
V: TRBV29-1
D: TRBD2
J: TRBJ2-1
length: 16
size: NA

CDR3: CASSEGLAGLPGDTQYF
DNA: TGTGCCAGCAGTGAAGGACTAGCGGGGCTCCCAGGGGATACGCAGTATTTT
V: TRBV6-1
D: TRBD2
J: TRBJ2-3
length: 17
size: NA

CDR3: CASSVGRLNTEAFF
DNA: TGTGCCAGCAGTGTGGGGCGGTTGAACACTGAAGCTTTCTTT
V: TRBV2
D: NA
J: TRBJ1-1
length: 14
size: NA

CDR3: CASSSGQGPIAGELFF
DNA: TGTGCCAGCAGCTCGGGACAGGGGCCTATAGCCGGGGAGCTGTTTTTT
V: TRBV13
D: TRBD1
J: TRBJ2-2
length: 16
size: NA

CDR3: CASSLTGFGELFF
DNA: TGTGCCAGCAGTTTAACAGGGTTCGGGGAGCTGTTTTTT
V: TRBV11-2
D: NA
J: TRBJ2-2
length: 13
size: NA

CDR3: CASSVGPSQSLEQYF
DNA: TGTGCCAGCAGCGTAGGGCCTTCCCAGTCCCTCGAGCAGTACTTC
V: TRBV9
D: NA
J: TRBJ2-7
length: 15
size: NA

CDR3: CASSLGSAVTSTDTQYF
DNA: TGTGCCAGCAGCTTAGGGTCCGCCGTTACTAGCACAGATACGCAGTATTTT
V: TRBV11-3
D: NA
J: TRBJ2-3
length: 17
size: NA

CDR3: CASSKRPGRIIQETQYF
DNA: TGTGCCAGCAGCAAGCGACCGGGACGGATTATCCAAGAGACCCAGTACTTC
V: TRBV21-1
D: NA
J: TRBJ2-5
length: 17
size: NA

CDR3: CASSIDGTGGDGYTF
DNA: TGTGCCAGTAGTATAGACGGGACAGGGGGCGATGGCTACACCTTC
V: TRBV19
D: TRBD1
J: TRBJ1-2
length: 15
size: NA

CDR3: CASSFLAGGPETQYF
DNA: TGTGCCAGCAGCTTCCTAGCGGGGGGGCCAGAGACCCAGTACTTC
V: TRBV7-3
D: TRBD2
J: TRBJ2-5
length: 15
size: NA

CDR3: CASIVATGEAFF
DNA: TGTGCCAGCATCGTCGCTACAGGCGAAGCTTTCTTT
V: TRBV28
D: NA
J: TRBJ1-1
length: 12
size: NA

CDR3: CASSLQGTGSEAFF
DNA: TGCGCCAGCAGTCTCCAGGGGACGGGCTCTGAAGCTTTCTTT
V: TRBV5-1
D: NA
J: TRBJ1-1
length: 14
size: NA

CDR3: CASSLETSGYNEQFF
DNA: TGCGCCAGCAGCTTGGAGACTAGCGGGTACAATGAGCAGTTCTTC
V: TRBV5-1
D: TRBD2
J: TRBJ2-1
length: 15
size: NA

CDR3: CAWRGWGTSTTGELFF
DNA: TGTGCCTGGAGGGGATGGGGGACTAGCACCACCGGGGAGCTGTTTTTT
V: TRBV30
D: TRBD2
J: TRBJ2-2
length: 16
size: NA

CDR3: CASSQGGPNPYGYTF
DNA: TGCGCCAGCAGCCAAGGGGGGCCGAACCCGTATGGCTACACCTTC
V: TRBV4-1
D: NA
J: TRBJ1-2
length: 15
size: NA

CDR3: CASSPRTGPQETQYF
DNA: TGTGCCAGCAGCCCCAGGACAGGGCCCCAAGAGACCCAGTACTTC
V: TRBV7-7
D: TRBD1
J: TRBJ2-5
length: 15
size: once

CDR3: CSVTRPLTGTNTQYF
DNA: TGCAGCGTCACAAGGCCCCTAACGGGCACAAATACGCAGTATTTT
V: TRBV29-1
D: NA
J: TRBJ2-3
length: 15
size: NA

CDR3: CASSQGGSAGETQYF
DNA: TGTGCCAGCAGCCAAGGCGGGAGCGCGGGGGAGACCCAGTACTTC
V: TRBV4-2
D: TRBD2
J: TRBJ2-5
length: 15
size: NA

CDR3: CASSWGQAYEQYF
DNA: TGTGCCAGCAGCTGGGGACAAGCCTACGAGCAGTACTTC
V: TRBV7-2
D: NA
J: TRBJ2-7
length: 13
size: NA

CDR3: CASSVGRRTYNNEQFF
DNA: TGTGCCAGCAGCGTAGGGAGGAGGACCTATAACAATGAGCAGTTCTTC
V: TRBV9
D: NA
J: TRBJ2-1
length: 16
size: NA

CDR3: CASSPEQHTGELFF
DNA: TGTGCCAGCTCACCAGAGCAGCACACCGGGGAGCTGTTTTTT
V: TRBV18
D: NA
J: TRBJ2-2
length: 14
size: NA

CDR3: CSVLGGHSEFFF
DNA: TGCAGCGTCCTTGGGGGGCACAGTGAGTTTTTCTTC
V: TRBV29-1
D: NA
J: TRBJ2-1
length: 12
size: once

CDR3: CASSIRGSPLHF
DNA: TGTGCCAGTAGTATACGAGGTTCACCCCTCCACTTT
V: TRBV19
D: NA
J: TRBJ1-6
length: 12
size: NA

CDR3: CATSRESVLAGTDTGELFF
DNA: TGTGCCACCAGCAGAGAGTCGGTGCTAGCGGGAACAGACACCGGGGAGCTGTTTTTT
V: TRBV15
D: TRBD2
J: TRBJ2-2
length: 19
size: NA

CDR3: CASSLGQGSGNTIYF
DNA: TGTGCCAGCAGCCTGGGACAGGGTTCTGGAAACACCATATATTTT
V: TRBV11-3
D: TRBD1
J: TRBJ1-3
length: 15
size: NA

CDR3: CASSLERGSGYEQYF
DNA: TGTGCCAGCAGCCTAGAACGGGGTTCAGGGTACGAGCAGTACTTC
V: TRBV6-1
D: NA
J: TRBJ2-7
length: 15
size: NA

CDR3: CAISVAGLSHSEQFF
DNA: TGTGCCATCAGTGTGGCAGGACTCTCCCACAGTGAGCAGTTCTTC
V: TRBV10-3
D: NA
J: TRBJ2-1
length: 15
size: NA

CDR3: CASSLRTGGSSPLHF
DNA: TGTGCCAGCAGCTTGCGGACAGGGGGCAGTTCACCCCTCCACTTT
V: TRBV5-6
D: TRBD1
J: TRBJ1-6
length: 15
size: NA

CDR3: CATSRVVGVSNQPQHF
DNA: TGTGCCACCAGCAGAGTGGTCGGGGTTTCTAATCAGCCCCAGCATTTT
V: TRBV15
D: NA
J: TRBJ1-5
length: 16
size: few

CDR3: CASTFRGRETQYF
DNA: TGTGCCAGCACCTTTCGGGGTAGAGAGACCCAGTACTTC
V: TRBV7-8
D: NA
J: TRBJ2-5
length: 13
size: NA

CDR3: CASSVVSGKTEAFF
DNA: TGTGCCAGCAGCGTAGTCTCAGGGAAGACTGAAGCTTTCTTT
V: TRBV9
D: NA
J: TRBJ1-1
length: 14
size: NA

CDR3: CASNSGARNSPLHF
DNA: TGTGCCAGCAATTCGGGGGCTCGAAATTCACCCCTCCACTTT
V: TRBV25-1
D: NA
J: TRBJ1-6
length: 14
size: NA

CDR3: CASTGRRNEQYF
DNA: TGTGCCAGCACGGGCAGGCGGAACGAGCAGTACTTC
V: TRBV5-5
D: NA
J: TRBJ2-7
length: 12
size: NA

CDR3: CASSIELTGSYGYTF
DNA: TGTGCCAGTAGTATAGAGTTGACAGGGTCCTATGGCTACACCTTC
V: TRBV19
D: TRBD1
J: TRBJ1-2
length: 15
size: NA

CDR3: CASSDSGARGNEQFF
DNA: TGTGCCAGCAGTGACTCGGGAGCACGGGGCAATGAGCAGTTCTTC
V: TRBV6-4
D: NA
J: TRBJ2-1
length: 15
size: NA

CDR3: CASGRGTGEKLFF
DNA: TGTGCCAGCGGACGCGGCACAGGGGAAAAACTGTTTTTT
V: TRBV6-5
D: NA
J: TRBJ1-4
length: 13
size: NA

CDR3: CASSGLALPDTQYF
DNA: TGTGCCAGCAGCGGACTGGCACTACCAGATACGCAGTATTTT
V: TRBV27
D: NA
J: TRBJ2-3
length: 14
size: NA

CDR3: CASSTLPAGRGELFF
DNA: TGTGCCAGCAGCACCCTGCCAGCGGGAAGGGGGGAGCTGTTTTTT
V: TRBV11-3
D: TRBD2
J: TRBJ2-2
length: 15
size: NA

CDR3: CASSDTGFQPQHF
DNA: TGTGCCAGTAGCGACACGGGGTTTCAGCCCCAGCATTTT
V: TRBV19
D: NA
J: TRBJ1-5
length: 13
size: NA

CDR3: CASSLGPAGRTYNEQFF
DNA: TGCGCCAGCAGCTTGGGGCCAGCGGGGAGAACATACAATGAGCAGTTCTTC
V: TRBV5-1
D: TRBD2
J: TRBJ2-1
length: 17
size: NA

CDR3: CAWSSGTGLPYSNQPQHF
DNA: TGTGCCTGGAGTTCCGGGACAGGGCTCCCTTATAGCAATCAGCCCCAGCATTTT
V: TRBV30
D: TRBD1
J: TRBJ1-5
length: 18
size: NA

CDR3: CASGAGTSGSGPQYF
DNA: TGTGCTAGTGGTGCCGGGACTAGCGGGAGTGGCCCCCAGTACTTC
V: TRBV12-5
D: TRBD2
J: TRBJ2-5
length: 15
size: NA

CDR3: CASSLVGLQGETQYF
DNA: TGTGCCAGCAGCCTCGTTGGACTTCAAGGAGAGACCCAGTACTTC
V: TRBV5-6
D: NA
J: TRBJ2-5
length: 15
size: NA